Listed below are T cell receptor beta chains from one sample, sequenced in a study of T cells in localized non-small cell lung cancer. The table came from immunoSEQ multiplex PCR; TCRdb's copy has only in-frame clones and leaves some out. The table includes about 1,600 clones, under 40% detected once. The source was normal lung tissue next to the tumor, collected before any cancer treatment. These receptor sequences come from a female donor older than 55 with stage II squamous cell lung carcinoma. CDR3s leave out the opening cysteine and the closing phenylalanine or tryptophan.

TRBJ2-7 TRBV6-8 ASSYLGVRGDEQY
TRBJ2-2 TRBV18 ASSPGSLQRTGELF
TRBJ1-1 TRBV18 ASSPGLNTEAF
TRBJ1-2 TRBV2 ASSEVSYYGYT
TRBJ2-7 TRBV9 ASRPQQGSSYEQY
TRBJ1-2 TRBV14 ASSQGQGRYGYT
TRBJ1-1 TRBV11-3 ASSLLTGAVTEAF
TRBJ1-2 TRBV6-8 ASSRSRGGGIYGYT
TRBJ1-2 TRBV30 AWSDLSGSPLYGYT
TRBJ1-3 TRBV6-8 ASSRQKSSGNTIY
TRBJ2-7 TRBV9 ASSAPRGVSSYEQY